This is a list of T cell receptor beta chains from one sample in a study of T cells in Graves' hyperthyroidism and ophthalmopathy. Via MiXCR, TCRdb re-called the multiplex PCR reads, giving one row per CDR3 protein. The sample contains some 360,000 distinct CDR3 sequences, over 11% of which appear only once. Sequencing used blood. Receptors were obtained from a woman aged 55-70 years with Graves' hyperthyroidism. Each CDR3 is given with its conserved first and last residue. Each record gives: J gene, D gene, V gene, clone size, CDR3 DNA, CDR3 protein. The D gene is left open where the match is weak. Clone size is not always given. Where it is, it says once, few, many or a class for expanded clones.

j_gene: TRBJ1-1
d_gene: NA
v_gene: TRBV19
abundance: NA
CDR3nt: TGTGCCAGTAGTAATACTTTGAACACTGAAGCTTTCTTT
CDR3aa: CASSNTLNTEAFF

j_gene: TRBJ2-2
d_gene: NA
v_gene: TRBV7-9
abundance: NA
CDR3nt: TGTGCCAGCAGCTTAGGACAGGAGTATGGTGGGGAGCTGTTTTTT
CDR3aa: CASSLGQEYGGELFF

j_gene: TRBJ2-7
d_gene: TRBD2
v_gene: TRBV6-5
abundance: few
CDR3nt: TGTGCCAGCAGTTACTACCGGGAGGGCTACGAGCAGTACTTC
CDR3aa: CASSYYREGYEQYF

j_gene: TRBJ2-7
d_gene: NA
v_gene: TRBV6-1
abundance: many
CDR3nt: TGTGCCAGCAGCTCTGGTGACTCGAAGGGCTCCTACGAGCAGTACTTC
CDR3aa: CASSSGDSKGSYEQYF

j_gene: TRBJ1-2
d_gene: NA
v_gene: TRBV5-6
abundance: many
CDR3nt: TGTGCCAGCAGCTCCCCCAGGCTGGGCTATGGCTACACCTTC
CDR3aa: CASSSPRLGYGYTF

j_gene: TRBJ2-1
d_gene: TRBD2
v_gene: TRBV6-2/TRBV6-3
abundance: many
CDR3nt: TGTGCCAGCAGTACCTTGACTAGCGGGAGGAAGAATGAGCAGTTCTTC
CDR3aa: CASSTLTSGRKNEQFF

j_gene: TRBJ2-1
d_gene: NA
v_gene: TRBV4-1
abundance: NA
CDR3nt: TGCGCCAGCAGCCAATCCCTATACAGTGAGCAGTTCTTC
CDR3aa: CASSQSLYSEQFF

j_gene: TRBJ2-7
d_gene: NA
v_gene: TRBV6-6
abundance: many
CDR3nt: TGTGCCAGCAGTTACCTGCGAACGACTAATTCGGAGACTTACGAGCAGTACTTC
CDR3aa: CASSYLRTTNSETYEQYF

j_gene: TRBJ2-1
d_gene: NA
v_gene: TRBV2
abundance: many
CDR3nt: TGTGCCAGCATGGCCGGCTACACCTACAATGAGCAGTTCTTC
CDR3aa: CASMAGYTYNEQFF

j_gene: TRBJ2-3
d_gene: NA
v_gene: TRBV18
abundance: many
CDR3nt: TGTGCCAGCTCACCACCTCTAGCTGGTACAGATACGCAGTATTTT
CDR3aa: CASSPPLAGTDTQYF

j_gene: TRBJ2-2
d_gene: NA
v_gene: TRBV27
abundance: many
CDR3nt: TGTGCCAGCAGACTCCACACCGGGGAGCTGTTTTTT
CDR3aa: CASRLHTGELFF

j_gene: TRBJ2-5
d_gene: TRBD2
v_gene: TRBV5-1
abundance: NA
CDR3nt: TGCGCCAGCAGCTTGGGCGAGACTAGCGGACAAGAGACCCAGTACTTC
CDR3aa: CASSLGETSGQETQYF

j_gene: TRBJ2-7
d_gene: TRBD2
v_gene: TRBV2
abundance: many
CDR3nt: TGTGCCAGCAGCGGACTAGGGACCTACGAGCAGTACTTC
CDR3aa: CASSGLGTYEQYF

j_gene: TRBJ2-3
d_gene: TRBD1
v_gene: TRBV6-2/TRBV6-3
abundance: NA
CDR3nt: TGTGCCAGCAGTTACTTCCCGGGACAGGGAACACCTAGCACAGATACGCAGTATTTT
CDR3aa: CASSYFPGQGTPSTDTQYF

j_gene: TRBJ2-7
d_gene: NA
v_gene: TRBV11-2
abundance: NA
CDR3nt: TGTGCCAGCAGCCCCAGGGGAGGGGGCGATATGGACGAGCAGTACTTC
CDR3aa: CASSPRGGGDMDEQYF

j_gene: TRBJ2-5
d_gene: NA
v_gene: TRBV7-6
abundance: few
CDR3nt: TGTGCCAGCAGCAGGGGGGGAGGGTCAGAGACCCAGTACTTC
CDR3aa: CASSRGGGSETQYF

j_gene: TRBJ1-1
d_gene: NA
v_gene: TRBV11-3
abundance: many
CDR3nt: TGTGCCAGCAGCTTTCGGACAGCGAACACTGAAGCTTTCTTT
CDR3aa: CASSFRTANTEAFF

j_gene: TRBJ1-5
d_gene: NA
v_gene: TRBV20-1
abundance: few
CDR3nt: TGCAGTGCTAACGACAGACTTAATCAGCCCCAGCATTTT
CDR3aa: CSANDRLNQPQHF

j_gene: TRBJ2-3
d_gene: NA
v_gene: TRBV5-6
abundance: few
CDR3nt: TGTGCCAGCACGCAACGCGATTTTGGTACGCAGTATTTT
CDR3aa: CASTQRDFGTQYF

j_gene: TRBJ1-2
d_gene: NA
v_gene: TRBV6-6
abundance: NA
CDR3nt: TGTGCCAGCAGTTACTCCGACAGGAACTATGGCTACACCTTC
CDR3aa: CASSYSDRNYGYTF

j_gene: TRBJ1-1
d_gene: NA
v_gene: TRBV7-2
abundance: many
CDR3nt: TGTGCCAGCAGCCTACACATGGGCACTGAAGCTTTCTTT
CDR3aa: CASSLHMGTEAFF

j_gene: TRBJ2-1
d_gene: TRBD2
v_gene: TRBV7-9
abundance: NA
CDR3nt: TGTGCCAGCAGTACGGGACTAGCGGGAGGGCAGGACAATGAGCAGTTCTTC
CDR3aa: CASSTGLAGGQDNEQFF

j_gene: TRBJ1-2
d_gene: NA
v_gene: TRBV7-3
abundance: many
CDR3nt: TGTGCCAGCAGCTTCGCAGGGACGGGTGGCTACACCTTC
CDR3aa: CASSFAGTGGYTF

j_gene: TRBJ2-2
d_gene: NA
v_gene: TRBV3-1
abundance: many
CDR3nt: TGTGCCAGCAGGGAGGGTTTGGCCGGGGAGCTGTTTTTT
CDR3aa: CASREGLAGELFF

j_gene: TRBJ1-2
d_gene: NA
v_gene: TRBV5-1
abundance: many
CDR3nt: TGCGCCAGCAGCCCGGCGGACTATGGCTACACCTTC
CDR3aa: CASSPADYGYTF

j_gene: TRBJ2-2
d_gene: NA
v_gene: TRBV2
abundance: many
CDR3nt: TGTGCCACCTTAACTAGGAACACCGGGGAGCTGTTTTTT
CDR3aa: CATLTRNTGELFF

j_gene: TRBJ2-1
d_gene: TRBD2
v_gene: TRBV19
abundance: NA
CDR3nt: TGTGCCAGTAGTATACCTCATCCGGGACTAGCGGAGCAGTTCTTC
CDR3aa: CASSIPHPGLAEQFF

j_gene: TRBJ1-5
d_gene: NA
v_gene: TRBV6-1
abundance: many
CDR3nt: TGTGCCAGCAGTACAAAGGGTCTATATAGCAATCAGCCCCAGCATTTT
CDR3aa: CASSTKGLYSNQPQHF

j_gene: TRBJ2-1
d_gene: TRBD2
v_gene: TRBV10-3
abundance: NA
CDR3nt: TGTGCCATCAGTGGTGGCGGGAGGGCCGGCTCCTACAATGAGCAGTTCTTC
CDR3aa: CAISGGGRAGSYNEQFF